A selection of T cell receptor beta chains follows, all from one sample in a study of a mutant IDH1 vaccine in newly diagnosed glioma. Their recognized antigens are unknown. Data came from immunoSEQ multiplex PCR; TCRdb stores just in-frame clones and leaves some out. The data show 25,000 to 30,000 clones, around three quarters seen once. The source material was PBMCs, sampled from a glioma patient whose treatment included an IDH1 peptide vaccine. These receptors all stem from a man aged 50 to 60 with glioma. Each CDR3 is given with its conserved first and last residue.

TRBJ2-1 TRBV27 CASSFGGGGDEQFF
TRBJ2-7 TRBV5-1 CASRLERGEQYF
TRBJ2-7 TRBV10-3 CASGTGGEQYF
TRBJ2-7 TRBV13 CASSSEGGRTYEQYF
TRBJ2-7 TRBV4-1 CASSQDLARAYEQYF
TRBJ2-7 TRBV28 CASTAGDEQYF
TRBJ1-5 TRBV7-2 CASSLGAGVGNQPQHF
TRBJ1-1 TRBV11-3 CASSSPVGQNTEAFF
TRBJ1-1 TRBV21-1 CASSRPYRAPQTDWNTEAFF
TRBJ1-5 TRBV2 CASSEFSGGRPQHF
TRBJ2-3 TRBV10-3 CAISVGTSTDTQYF
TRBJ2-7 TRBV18 CASSPGTSVSYEQYF
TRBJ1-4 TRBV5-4 CASSLALGTNEKLFF
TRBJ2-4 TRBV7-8 CASSLNAGAKDIQYF
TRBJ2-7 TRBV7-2 CASSLGALSYEQYF
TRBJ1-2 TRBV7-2 CASSSSTGYFGYTF
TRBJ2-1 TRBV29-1 CSAHRGVDEQFF
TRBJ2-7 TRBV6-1 CASSLFPGEQYF
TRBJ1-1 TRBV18 CASSQGTELEAFF
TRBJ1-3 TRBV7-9 CGDDFGNTIYF
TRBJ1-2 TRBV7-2 CASSLAVDRAAYGYTF
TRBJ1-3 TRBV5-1 CASSFLGAGNTIYF
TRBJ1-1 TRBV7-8 CASTMGGTEAFF
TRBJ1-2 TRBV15 CATSREEGDGYTF
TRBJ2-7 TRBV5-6 CASSRDRLYEQYF
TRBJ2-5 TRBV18 CASSFFGKETQYF
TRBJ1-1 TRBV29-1 CSVETGWTEAFF
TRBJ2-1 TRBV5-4 CASSLRGPNEQFF
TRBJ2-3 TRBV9 CASSPARGSGRGTDTQYF
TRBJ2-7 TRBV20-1 CSASQDHEQYF
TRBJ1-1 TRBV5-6 CASSFIGQGNTEAFF
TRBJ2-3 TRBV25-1 CASSDTGSPPDTQYF
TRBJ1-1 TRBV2 CASSRDSNTEAFF
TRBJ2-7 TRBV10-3 CAISESSPYEQYF
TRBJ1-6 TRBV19 CASRRTAVNNSPLHF
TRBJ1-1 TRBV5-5 CASSPDSNTEAFF
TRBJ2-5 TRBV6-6 CASRTDKGLAEETQYF
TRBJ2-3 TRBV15 CATSRVGDADTQYF
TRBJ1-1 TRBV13 CASSARAEAFF
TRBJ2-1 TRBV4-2 CASSVERGDNEQFF
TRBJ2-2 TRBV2 CARRRLAGNTGELFF
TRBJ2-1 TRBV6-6 CASSYNRFQFF
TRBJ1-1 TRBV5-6 CASSAGTSSTEAFF
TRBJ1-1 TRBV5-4 CASSYGTANTEAFF
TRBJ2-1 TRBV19 CASRADVGEQFF
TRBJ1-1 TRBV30 CAWSAGLNTEAFF
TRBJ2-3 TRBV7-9 CASSLYGRGDTDTQYF
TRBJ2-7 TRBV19 CASSPRGDFYEQYF
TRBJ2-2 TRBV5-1 CASSLERQGTTGELFF
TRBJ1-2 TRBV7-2 CASSLVWGQGGYTF
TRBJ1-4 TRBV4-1 CASSQGDPGGEKLFF
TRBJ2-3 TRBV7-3 CASSPLAGSTDTQYF
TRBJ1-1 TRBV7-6 CASSSFPGTGDTEAFF
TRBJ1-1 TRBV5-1 CASSFNMNTEAFF